These 27 T cell receptor beta chains originate from one sample sequenced in a study of shared clonotypes between healthy human individuals. Profiling relied on immunoSEQ multiplex PCR, and the TCRdb table lists in-frame clones only, not all of them. The sample contains 2.3 million or so clones, roughly 93% of which appear only once. The sequenced sample was naive CD4+ T cells from PBMCs. Subset of the sample: CD45RA+ positively selected. Receptors were obtained from a young man in good health. Some clones in this sample may be carry-over from other donors' samples.

The chain combines TRBV7-2 with TRBJ1-2, with D possibly being TRBD1 (5 bases). Germline values: CDR1 SGHTA, CDR2 FQGNSA. V was shortened by 3 bases and J by 0 bases, with 17 bases between the two germline ends. CDR3 size: 17 residues. The CDR3 region has the DNA TGTGCCAGCAGCTTCCGGGACTCTATTCAAGCTAACTATGGCTACACCTTC. It translates to CASSFRDSIQANYGYTF.

The V gene is TRBV11-3, the J gene TRBJ1-1; unclear D gene. Trimming took off 2 bases at V and 1 base at J, with 8 bases between the two ends. The CDR3 runs to 14 residues. Germline V CDR1 and CDR2: SGHNT, YENEEA. The CDR3 spells CASSLSQSNTEAFF. The CDR3 region has the DNA TGTGCCAGCAGCTTATCACAGTCGAACACTGAAGCTTTCTTT.

The chain is built from TRBV5-1 and TRBJ1-3; 10 bases fit TRBD1. This CDR3 contains 17 residues. With 5 bases clipped from V and 7 bases from J, the junction kept 15 bases outside the gene matches. CDR1 is SGHRS, CDR2 YFSETQ, per germline. CDR3 sequence reads: CASSLDPPGQGWNTIYF. The DNA of the CDR3 is TGCGCCAGCAGTTTAGACCCTCCGGGACAGGGGTGGAACACCATATATTTT. Looking up the rest from reference TRBV5-1 and TRBJ1-3 gives the full variable domain: KAGVTQTPRYLIKTRGQQVTLSCSPISGHRSVSWYQQTPGQGLQFLFEYFSETQRNKGNFPGRFSGRQFSNSRSEMNVSTLELGDSALYLCASSLDPPGQGWNTIYFGEGSWLTVV.

This clone was picked up one time. The chain carries TRBV27 and TRBJ2-7; TRBD1 matches at 9 bases. Trimming cost V 3 bases and J 4 bases; bases outside gene matches: 10. The CDR3 totals 16 residues. Germline V gene data show CDR1 as MNHEY and CDR2 as SMNVEV (reference sequence). Here the CDR3 reads CASSFKAGTGLYEQYF. The CDR3 nucleotides are TGTGCCAGCAGTTTTAAAGCCGGGACAGGGCTTTACGAGCAGTACTTC.

This clone has a single count. The V and J genes are TRBV9 and TRBJ2-7; TRBD1 aligns across 9 bases. Unmatched junction bases numbered 8, after V lost 0 bases and J lost 4 bases. The CDR3 extends over 16 amino acids. The germline V gene encodes CDR1 SGDLS and CDR2 YYNGEE. CDR3 loop: CASSVGVGQGVYEQYF. DNA for the CDR3: TGTGCCAGCAGCGTAGGAGTGGGACAGGGTGTGTACGAGCAGTACTTC.

This clone occurred once. V is TRBV7-2 and J is TRBJ2-7, with 9 bases lining up with TRBD1. The CDR3 spans 15 residues. The trim removed 3 bases at V and 5 bases at J, leaving 8 bases unmatched. Per the germline V gene, CDR1 is SGHTA and CDR2 is FQGNSA. CDR3 coding DNA: TGTGCCAGCAGCTTGCTCGGGACAGGGCGCCACGAGCAGTACTTC. This encodes CASSLLGTGRHEQYF.

The V gene is TRBV27, the J gene TRBJ2-1, with 12 bases aligning to TRBD2. The junction had 5 bases not matched to a gene; V was cut back by 3 bases and J by 5 bases. Germline CDR1 and CDR2: MNHEY and SMNVEV (reference sequence). The CDR3 spans 16 residues. For the CDR3, the DNA is TGTGCCAGCAGTTTCTACCTAGCGGGAGGGCACAATGAGCAGTTCTTC. Translated: CASSFYLAGGHNEQFF.

The chain couples TRBV5-1 to TRBJ2-2, with TRBD1 as a possible D gene (5 bases). With 1 base removed from V and 4 bases from J, the gap between germline ends came to 14 bases. Germline-derived CDR1 and CDR2 are SGHRS and YFSETQ. The CDR3 is 16 residues long. In nucleotides, the CDR3 is TGCGCCAGCAGCTTGTGGCTCAGGGAAGCCACCGGGGAGCTGTTTTTT. Residues: CASSLWLREATGELFF.

Points on this clone: The sample carries other DNA sequences with the same CDR3. The chain recombines TRBV6-6 with TRBJ1-5; D not resolved. V gave up 4 bases and J gave up 4 bases, with 11 bases separating them. The CDR3 loop spans 14 amino acids. Germline V gives CDR1 MNHNY, CDR2 SVGAGI (reference sequence). CDR3 protein: CASSSGRGNQPQHF. The CDR3 bases are TGTGCCAGCAGTTCAGGACGAGGAAATCAGCCCCAGCATTTT.

This chain links TRBV5-4 with TRBJ1-2, with D maybe TRBD1 (6 bases). The germline gives CDR1 SGHNT, CDR2 YYREEE (reference sequence). The germline V and J ends were trimmed by 3 bases and 4 bases, with 13 bases remaining between them. The CDR3 extends over 14 amino acids. CDR3 nucleotide sequence: TGTGCCAGCAGCTCGGGACACGGAACCTATGGCTACACCTTC. Protein product: CASSSGHGTYGYTF.

This clone came up a few times. The genes are TRBV4-1 and TRBJ1-5; maybe TRBD1 (5 bases). CDR1 and CDR2 from the germline V gene are MGHRA and YSYEKL. The V end lost 4 bases, the J end lost 3 bases, and 16 bases lay between the germline ends. The CDR3 loop spans 16 amino acids. This CDR3 is CASSPTPGTDNQPQHF. DNA for the CDR3: TGCGCCAGCAGCCCAACCCCCGGGACTGACAATCAGCCCCAGCATTTT.

V is TRBV6-1 and J is TRBJ1-4; D remains ambiguous. V lost 0 bases and J 0 bases, leaving 8 bases between the germline ends. CDR1 and CDR2 (germline): MNHNS, SASEGT. The CDR3 is 16 residues long. The CDR3 sequence: CASSEAPPATNEKLFF. In DNA form, the CDR3 reads TGTGCCAGCAGTGAAGCACCGCCCGCAACTAATGAAAAACTGTTTTTT.

The gene calls are TRBV14 and TRBJ1-2; a weak D match, TRBD1 (6 bases). The CDR3 spans 17 residues. V was clipped by 4 bases and J by 2 bases, with 20 bases between them. The V gene's germline CDR1 is SGHDN and CDR2 FVKESK. The CDR3 DNA is TGTGCCAGCAGCCGCCCCGGGACATACCTTGGGAACTATGGCTACACCTTC. Translated: CASSRPGTYLGNYGYTF.

The V gene is TRBV14, the J gene TRBJ1-3; D gene unclear. CDR3 length: 12 residues. V was pared by 1 base and J by 8 bases, with 6 bases between. The germline V gene encodes CDR1 SGHDN and CDR2 FVKESK. The CDR3 bases are TGTGCCAGCAGCCAAGCGGGTTACACCATATATTTT. It is translated as CASSQAGYTIYF. Complete variable domain (other parts from reference TRBV14 and TRBJ1-3): EAGVTQFPSHSVIEKGQTVTLRCDPISGHDNLYWYRRVMGKEIKFLLHFVKESKQDESGMPNNRFLAERTGGTYSTLKVQPAELEDSGVYFCASSQAGYTIYFGEGSWLTVV.

The chain uses TRBV29-1 and TRBJ2-1; TRBD2 might be the D (6 bases). The CDR3 has 16 amino acids. V lost 1 base to trimming and J lost 3 bases, with 16 bases between them. The germline CDR1 and CDR2 sequences are SQVTM and ANQGSEA. CDR3 DNA sequence: TGCAGCGTTGAAGGAGTAACGGGAGCCCTCTACAATGAGCAGTTCTTC. It translates to CSVEGVTGALYNEQFF.

The chain links TRBV6-5 to TRBJ2-1; D is possibly TRBD1 (6 bases). Per the germline V gene, CDR1 is MNHEY and CDR2 is SVGAGI. This CDR3 has 14 amino acids. Trimming took 6 bases from V and 9 from J, leaving 18 bases between them. CDR3 amino acids: CASRPYRVGGEQFF. As DNA, the CDR3 is TGTGCCAGCAGACCCTACAGGGTAGGGGGTGAGCAGTTCTTC.

This chain links TRBV29-1 with TRBJ1-1, with 8 nucleotides matching TRBD1. The V gene end was trimmed by 5 bases and the J gene end by 5 bases; junction bases not matched to a gene: 7. CDR3 length: 13 residues. The germline gives CDR1 SQVTM, CDR2 ANQGSEA. CDR3 in DNA: TGCAGCGTTAAGGGACAGGCTGGGACTGAAGCTTTCTTT. It translates to CSVKGQAGTEAFF.

This sequence joins TRBV2 and TRBJ2-2; D is ambiguous. V lost 5 bases, J lost 1 base, and 5 bases lay in between. The germline CDR1 and CDR2 sequences are SNHLY and FYNNEI. CDR3 length equals 13 residues. The CDR3: CASSWQNTGELFF. The DNA of the CDR3 is TGTGCCAGCAGTTGGCAGAACACCGGGGAGCTGTTTTTT.

The CDR3 reads CASSVVGTQGGYTF. The CDR3 DNA sequence: TGTGCCAGCAGCGTAGTGGGGACTCAGGGGGGCTACACCTTC. The V and J genes are TRBV9 and TRBJ1-2, with D possibly TRBD1 on 6 matching bases. CDR1 SGDLS and CDR2 YYNGEE come from the germline V gene. V shed 0 bases and J shed 8 bases, with 14 bases lying between them. This CDR3 contains 14 residues.

This chain joins TRBV9 and TRBJ2-2, with a tentative D call TRBD1 (6 bases). The CDR3 is made up of 16 amino acids. Germline V gene data show CDR1 as SGDLS and CDR2 as YYNGEE. The V end was cut by 2 bases, the J end by 4 bases, with 15 bases between. The CDR3 sequence: CASSVEQGTLTGELFF. DNA for the CDR3: TGTGCCAGCAGCGTGGAACAGGGAACTCTCACCGGGGAGCTGTTTTTT. Looking up the rest from reference TRBV9 and TRBJ2-2 gives the full variable domain: DSGVTQTPKHLITATGQRVTLRCSPRSGDLSVYWYQQSLDQGLQFLIQYYNGEERAKGNILERFSAQQFPDLHSELNLSSLELGDSALYFCASSVEQGTLTGELFFGEGSRLTVL.

The V call is TRBV28, the J call TRBJ2-7; TRBD2 matches at 13 bases. From germline, CDR1 is MDHEN and CDR2 SYDVKM. V shed 8 bases and J 3 bases; nucleotides not matched to a gene: 4. The CDR3 runs to 14 residues. This chain's CDR3 is CASRLAGGGYEQYF. As DNA, the CDR3 is TGTGCCAGCCGACTAGCGGGGGGTGGCTACGAGCAGTACTTC. The full variable domain, with the rest looked up from reference TRBV28 and TRBJ2-7, is DVKVTQSSRYLVKRTGEKVFLECVQDMDHENMFWYRQDPGLGLRLIYFSYDVKMKEKGDIPEGYSVSREKKERFSLILESASTNQTSMYLCASRLAGGGYEQYFGPGTRLTVT.

The chain joins TRBV27 to TRBJ2-1; D not resolved. The CDR3 is made up of 13 amino acids. Trimming shortened V by 5 bases and J by 0 bases, and 5 bases separated the two germline ends. Germline CDR1 and CDR2: MNHEY and SMNVEV (reference sequence). CDR3 nucleotide sequence: TGTGCCAGCAGTCCCCCCTCCTACAATGAGCAGTTCTTC. This translates into CASSPPSYNEQFF.

This rearrangement joins TRBV19 to TRBJ1-2, with no clear D. The V end was cut by 5 bases, the J end by 6 bases, with 13 bases between. Germline V CDR1 and CDR2: LNHDA, SQIVND (reference sequence). CDR3 length: 13 amino acids. CDR3 sequence (DNA): TGTGCCAGTAGTGTACAGCAATCCAATGGCTACACCTTC. Residues: CASSVQQSNGYTF.

The rearrangement uses TRBV11-2 and TRBJ2-2; TRBD1 is a possible D gene (6 bases). This CDR3 contains 16 residues. V lost 2 bases and J 3 bases, leaving 13 bases between the germline ends. Germline V CDR1 and CDR2: SGHAT, FQNNGV. CDR3 region: CASSLRGRGYTGELFF. The CDR3 DNA is TGTGCCAGCAGCTTAAGGGGGAGAGGGTACACCGGGGAGCTGTTTTTT.

V and J are TRBV6-1 and TRBJ2-5; perhaps TRBD2 as D (6 bases). V lost 6 bases and J lost 5, with 7 bases in between. CDR3 length: 11 amino acids. Germline CDR1 MNHNS, CDR2 SASEGT. CDR3 sequence reads: CASRGRETQYF. DNA of the CDR3: TGTGCCAGCAGGGGGAGGGAGACCCAGTACTTC.

The chain employs TRBV7-9 and TRBJ2-3; D possibly corresponds to TRBD1 (6 bases). V shed 4 bases and J shed 4 bases, with 12 bases lying between them. This CDR3 has 14 residues. CDR1 and CDR2 (germline): SEHNR, FQNEAQ (reference sequence). Here the CDR3 DNA reads TGTGCCAGCAGCTCAAGGGCAGGGGCAGATACGCAGTATTTT. Translated: CASSSRAGADTQYF. Looking up the rest from reference TRBV7-9 and TRBJ2-3 gives the full variable domain: DTGVSQNPRHKITKRGQNVTFRCDPISEHNRLYWYRQTLGQGPEFLTYFQNEAQLEKSRLLSDRFSAERPKGSFSTLEIQRTEQGDSAMYLCASSSRAGADTQYFGPGTRLTVL.

This chain joins TRBV7-3 and TRBJ2-3; 9 bases fit TRBD2. Looked up from germline, CDR1 is SGHTA and CDR2 is FQGTGA. V lost 6 bases to trimming and J lost 0 bases; unmatched junction nucleotides: 13. This CDR3 is 18 amino acids long. The CDR3 spells CASSSLAGSYPSTDTQYF. In DNA, the CDR3 is TGTGCCAGCAGTTCCCTAGCGGGAAGTTACCCTAGCACAGATACGCAGTATTTT.